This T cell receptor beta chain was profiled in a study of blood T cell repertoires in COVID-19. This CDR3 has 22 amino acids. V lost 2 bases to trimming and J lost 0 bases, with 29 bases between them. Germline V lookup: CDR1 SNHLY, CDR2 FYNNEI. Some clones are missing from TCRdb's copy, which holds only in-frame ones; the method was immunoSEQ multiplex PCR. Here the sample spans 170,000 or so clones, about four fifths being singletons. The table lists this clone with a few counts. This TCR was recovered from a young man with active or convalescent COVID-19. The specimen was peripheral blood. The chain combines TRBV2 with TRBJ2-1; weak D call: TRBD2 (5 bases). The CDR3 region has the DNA TGTGCCAGCAGTGAACATGAGTGGGCTAGCCTTTTCTCGTCTCCCTCCTACAATGAGCAGTTCTTC. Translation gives CASSEHEWASLFSSPSYNEQFF.